This T cell receptor beta chain was captured in a study of shared clonotypes between healthy human individuals. Study as a whole: In total, the donors were a couple of women and a few men aged 18 to 49. CD4 naive and memory got three plates each, CD8 naive two, CD8 memory one.

The CDR3 is made up of 16 amino acids. CDR1 MDHEN and CDR2 SYDVKM come from the germline V gene. Unmatched junction bases numbered 12, after V lost 8 bases and J lost 1 base. Assay execution proceeded at the deep level. TCRdb's table, derived via immunoSEQ multiplex PCR, lists solely in-frame clones and lacks some. The sample lists 2.3 million or so clones, over 85% occurring once. The specimen was naive CD4+ T cells from PBMCs. Noted subset: CD45RA+ positively selected. The chain joins TRBV28 to TRBJ2-7, with 9 bases lining up with TRBD1. This TCR came from a man younger than 35 in good health. Some clones in this sample may be carry-over from other donors' samples. The CDR3 protein is CASQKYSGTGSYEQYF. Here the CDR3 DNA reads TGTGCCAGCCAAAAGTACTCCGGGACAGGGTCCTACGAGCAGTACTTC. The complete variable domain, with remaining parts taken from reference TRBV28 and TRBJ2-7, reads DVKVTQSSRYLVKRTGEKVFLECVQDMDHENMFWYRQDPGLGLRLIYFSYDVKMKEKGDIPEGYSVSREKKERFSLILESASTNQTSMYLCASQKYSGTGSYEQYFGPGTRLTVT.